Each of the 14 T cell receptor beta chains below was sequenced from the same sample in a study of CD8 T cells in ankylosing spondylitis. One entry per CDR3 protein results from TCRdb running MiXCR on the 5' RACE reads. The table records approximately 350,000 distinct CDR3 sequences, roughly 15% of them present only once. The sample consisted of blood, either unsorted or a sorted T cell fraction (not recorded which). The receptors were sampled from a male donor with ankylosing spondylitis or in good health (not recorded which).

The chain links TRBV5-1 to TRBJ2-3; D perhaps matches TRBD2 (6 bases). Germline V gene sequence: CDR1 SGHRS, CDR2 YFSETQ. This CDR3 has 16 amino acids. V was cut by 4 bases and J by 1 base, with 16 bases left in between. For the CDR3, the DNA is TGCGCCAGCAGCATACCTCTGCGGGGAGGCACAGATACGCAGTATTTT. It yields the protein CASSIPLRGGTDTQYF.

This chain links TRBV4-1 with TRBJ2-2; the D is unclear. Germline CDR1 is MGHRA and CDR2 is YSYEKL. This CDR3 contains 11 residues. Trimming cost V 6 bases and J 7 bases, with 6 bases left between them. The CDR3 loop reads CASRVGGELFF. CDR3 nucleotide sequence: TGCGCCAGCAGGGTGGGCGGGGAGCTGTTTTTT.

This chain uses TRBV5-1 with TRBJ2-6; unclear D gene. Per the germline V gene, CDR1 is SGHRS and CDR2 is YFSETQ. The CDR3 has 16 residues. Deletions cut 4 bases from V and 0 bases from J, with 11 bases between. CDR3 sequence reads: CASSDVRSSGANVLTF. CDR3 DNA: TGCGCCAGCAGCGACGTCCGGAGCTCTGGGGCCAACGTCCTGACTTTC.

V gene TRBV4-1 combines with J gene TRBJ2-1; weak D call: TRBD2 (5 bases). V dropped 0 bases and J dropped 3 bases, with 12 bases sitting between them. CDR1 MGHRA and CDR2 YSYEKL come from the germline V gene. There are 16 residues in the CDR3. CDR3 amino acids: CASSQEPPGNYNEQFF. The DNA of the CDR3 is TGCGCCAGCAGCCAAGAGCCGCCGGGGAACTACAATGAGCAGTTCTTC.

This clonotype was picked up a small number of times. The chain recombines TRBV3-1 with TRBJ2-3; TRBD2 matches 11 bases. The J segment lost 5 bases and the V segment lost 2 bases, leaving 9 bases of the junction unmatched. Germline CDR1 is LGHDT and CDR2 is YNNKEL (reference sequence). This CDR3 comprises 17 residues. The CDR3 reads CASSQRGLAGGGDTQYF. Here the CDR3 DNA reads TGTGCCAGCAGCCAAAGAGGGCTAGCGGGAGGTGGAGATACGCAGTATTTT.

The chain is built from TRBV5-1 and TRBJ2-7, with D tentatively TRBD2 (6 bases). This CDR3 is 13 amino acids long. Germline V gene sequence: CDR1 SGHRS, CDR2 YFSETQ. Trimming stripped 6 bases from V and 5 bases from J, with 15 bases between. The CDR3 is CASNSGWGDEQYF. The CDR3 DNA reads TGCGCCAGCAACTCTGGTTGGGGGGACGAGCAGTACTTC.

This clonotype was seen a handful of times. V usage is TRBV11-2 and J usage is TRBJ2-3; 10 nucleotides line up with TRBD2. Germline V gene lookup returns CDR1 SGHAT and CDR2 FQNNGV. The CDR3 runs 18 residues. The trim removed 4 bases at V and 4 bases at J, leaving 14 bases unmatched. The CDR3 sequence is CASSSTSGEMLRADTQYF. The CDR3, as DNA: TGTGCCAGCAGCTCCACTAGCGGGGAGATGCTCCGCGCAGATACGCAGTATTTT.

V usage is TRBV20-1 and J usage is TRBJ1-5; D call uncertain. Germline V gene data show CDR1 as DFQATT and CDR2 as SNEGSKA (reference sequence). V lost 0 bases, J lost 3 bases, and 9 bases lay in between. This CDR3 has 14 amino acids. The CDR3 sequence: CSARDVRANQPQHF. The DNA of the CDR3 is TGCAGTGCTAGAGATGTCCGGGCCAATCAGCCCCAGCATTTT.

V and J are TRBV20-1 and TRBJ2-5; TRBD1 aligns across 8 bases. The CDR3 runs to 14 residues. V lost 6 bases and J lost 8; bases outside the gene matches: 14. The V gene's germline CDR1 is DFQATT and CDR2 SNEGSKA (reference sequence). For the CDR3, the DNA is TGCAGTGCGTTAACCAGAGACAGGGGAATTACCCAGTACTTC. It codes for CSALTRDRGITQYF.

This clonotype was seen more than once but under ten times. CDR3 sequence: CASNFQGGYGGELFF. The CDR3, as DNA: TGTGCCAGCAACTTCCAAGGGGGGTACGGCGGGGAGCTGTTTTTT. The rearrangement joins TRBV2 to TRBJ2-2; D may match TRBD1 or TRBD2 (6 bases each). The CDR3 contains 15 residues. Germline loops: CDR1 SNHLY, CDR2 FYNNEI. The V end lost 7 bases, the J end lost 7 bases, and 19 bases lay between the germline ends.

This clonotype was found a few times. The genes are TRBV20-1 and TRBJ2-5, with D perhaps TRBD2 (5 bases). Germline values: CDR1 DFQATT, CDR2 SNEGSKA (reference sequence). CDR3 length equals 14 residues. V was cut by 5 bases and J by 2 bases, with 15 bases left in between. In nucleotides, the CDR3 is TGCAGTGCTCCGACCCAGACTAAACAAGAGACCCAGTACTTC. This translates into CSAPTQTKQETQYF.

This clonotype has a count of ten or more. CDR3 nucleotide sequence: TGCGCCAGCAGTTCCACGGGGGGAGGCCCCCACAATGAGCAGTTCTTC. This gives the protein CASSSTGGGPHNEQFF. The rearrangement links TRBV5-1 to TRBJ2-1; 7 bases match TRBD2. Trimming cost V 5 bases and J 5 bases; bases outside gene matches: 13. CDR1 is SGHRS, CDR2 YFSETQ, per germline. The CDR3 has 16 amino acids.

At least ten counts were recorded for this clonotype. The rearrangement uses TRBV12-3 or TRBV12-4 and TRBJ1-1; D may be TRBD1 (6 bases). This CDR3 spans 13 amino acids. Trimming took 4 bases from V and 11 from J, leaving 17 bases between them. The CDR3 spells CASSSLGGRAAFF. As DNA, the CDR3 is TGTGCCAGCAGTTCCCTGGGGGGCAGGGCCGCTTTCTTT.

The CDR3 region is CASSLMGPGSETQYF. CDR3 in DNA: TGTGCCAGCAGCTTGATGGGCCCGGGTTCAGAGACCCAGTACTTC. The rearrangement links TRBV5-5 to TRBJ2-5, with D unclear. The V end was cut by 1 base, the J end by 4 bases, with 14 bases between. The V gene's germline CDR1 is SGHKS and CDR2 YYEKEE (reference sequence). This CDR3 is built from 15 residues.